These 32 T cell receptor beta chains were sequenced from one sample in a study of CD8 T cells in Susac syndrome. With random hexamers, roughly 0.45 to 1 ug RNA was reverse transcribed. TCRdb analysed the immunoSEQ multiplex PCR reads with MiXCR anew, one entry per CDR3 protein. The data hold 350,000 to 550,000 distinct CDR3 sequences, with around 83% observed a single time. Sequenced material: CD8+ T cells from PBMCs. These receptors were collected from a human donor with multiple sclerosis.

The chain carries TRBV9 and TRBJ2-1; D remains unclear. The CDR3 has 16 amino acids. Trimming shortened V by 4 bases and J by 0 bases, and 14 bases separated the two germline ends. CDR1 and CDR2 from the germline V gene are SGDLS and YYNGEE. CDR3: CASSPVTGSSYNEQFF. The CDR3 coding sequence is TGTGCCAGCAGCCCTGTGACTGGTAGCTCCTACAATGAGCAGTTCTTC.

DNA for the CDR3: TGTGCCAGCAGATACAGGGAGGCGAACGTTGGCTACACCTTC. Its translation is CASRYREANVGYTF. The rearrangement joins TRBV12-3 or TRBV12-4 to TRBJ1-2, with TRBD1 as a possible D gene (6 bases). The ends were cut back, 6 bases at V and 7 bases at J, with 18 bases in the middle. The CDR3 has 14 amino acids.

This rearrangement joins TRBV28 to TRBJ2-7; either TRBD1 or TRBD2 may fit D (5 bases each). Trimming took 9 bases from V and 4 from J, leaving 7 bases between them. The CDR3 length is 10 residues. Germline lookup yields CDR1 MDHEN and CDR2 SYDVKM. The CDR3 here is CARGEYEQYF. The CDR3 DNA sequence: TGTGCCAGGGGGGAATACGAGCAGTACTTC. Complete variable domain (other parts from reference TRBV28 and TRBJ2-7): DVKVTQSSRYLVKRTGEKVFLECVQDMDHENMFWYRQDPGLGLRLIYFSYDVKMKEKGDIPEGYSVSREKKERFSLILESASTNQTSMYLCARGEYEQYFGPGTRLTVT.

This clonotype was observed a handful of times. This chain uses TRBV6-2 or TRBV6-3 with TRBJ1-5; D possibly corresponds to TRBD1 (5 bases). The CDR3 totals 14 residues. V was trimmed by 3 bases and J by 3 bases, leaving 9 bases between them. Germline V gene lookup returns CDR1 MNHEY and CDR2 SVGEGT. The CDR3 protein is CASSYSGPNQPQHF. The CDR3 coding sequence is TGTGCCAGCAGTTATTCGGGACCCAATCAGCCCCAGCATTTT.

The chain has TRBV5-1 and TRBJ2-7; D not certain. Germline CDR1 is SGHRS and CDR2 is YFSETQ. V lost 4 bases to trimming and J lost 6 bases, with 11 bases between them. This CDR3 has 12 residues. The CDR3 spells CASSPMGLEQYF. CDR3 nucleotide sequence: TGCGCCAGCAGCCCTATGGGTCTCGAGCAGTACTTC.

This clonotype was detected only once. The chain combines TRBV2 with TRBJ2-7; D may be TRBD1 (7 bases). Trimming left V 8 bases short and J 6 bases short, with 20 bases between. The CDR3 is 14 amino acids. In germline, CDR1 is SNHLY, CDR2 FYNNEI. The CDR3 DNA sequence: TGTGCCAGCCTGGACTTTACAGGGGAGGTCGAGCAGTACTTC. This translates into CASLDFTGEVEQYF.

The chain combines TRBV27 with TRBJ1-5; D gene ambiguous. V was shortened by 0 bases and J by 8 bases, with 11 bases between the two germline ends. Germline V lookup: CDR1 MNHEY, CDR2 SMNVEV (reference sequence). The CDR3 contains 14 residues. CDR3 sequence: CASSLSPALKPQHF. The CDR3 DNA follows: TGTGCCAGCAGTTTATCCCCCGCCCTGAAGCCCCAGCATTTT.

The V gene is TRBV6-6, the J gene TRBJ2-7, with 11 bases identical to TRBD1. In germline, CDR1 is MNHNY, CDR2 SVGAGI (reference sequence). The CDR3 contains 15 residues. V dropped 6 bases and J dropped 2; count of bases not matched to a gene: 6. As DNA, the CDR3 is TGTGCCAGCAGCATCGGGACAGGGGGGACCTACGAGCAGTACTTC. Its protein is CASSIGTGGTYEQYF.

The V call is TRBV14, the J call TRBJ2-2; D uncertain. Trimming took off 4 bases at V and 2 bases at J, with 5 bases between the two ends. CDR3 length equals 13 residues. Germline lookup yields CDR1 SGHDN and CDR2 FVKESK. The CDR3: CASSPINTGELFF. In DNA form, the CDR3 reads TGTGCCAGCAGCCCTATTAACACCGGGGAGCTGTTTTTT.

This sequence joins TRBV29-1 and TRBJ2-7; 7 nucleotides agree with TRBD1. J lost 0 bases, V lost 0 bases, and 2 bases had no gene match. The CDR3 has 14 amino acids. Germline assignment: CDR1 SQVTM and CDR2 ANQGSEA. CDR3 DNA sequence: TGCAGCGTTGAAGAACCAGGGGGCTCCTACGAGCAGTACTTC. Translation gives CSVEEPGGSYEQYF.

This clonotype came up once. The J gene is TRBJ2-7, the V gene TRBV5-5, with no clear D. V lost 0 bases and J lost 5, with 9 bases in between. Germline V gene sequence: CDR1 SGHKS, CDR2 YYEKEE (reference sequence). CDR3 length: 13 residues. The DNA for the CDR3 is TGTGCCAGCAGCTTGGCTGAGACCCACGAGCAGTACTTC. The encoded protein is CASSLAETHEQYF.

The chain joins TRBV9 to TRBJ1-1, with TRBD1 as a possible D gene (5 bases). Germline assignment: CDR1 SGDLS and CDR2 YYNGEE. The CDR3 totals 15 residues. Trimming left V 0 bases short and J 1 base short, with 10 bases between. The CDR3 bases are TGTGCCAGCAGCGTAGATGAGGGGACGAACACTGAAGCTTTCTTT. Residues: CASSVDEGTNTEAFF.

This clonotype was observed a handful of times. V usage is TRBV13 and J usage is TRBJ2-1; no clear D. The CDR3 has 13 residues. CDR1 and CDR2 (germline): PRHDT, FYEKMQ (reference sequence). V shed 5 bases and J shed 1 base, with 6 bases lying between them. CDR3 protein: CASSQLSYNEQFF. As DNA, the CDR3 is TGTGCCAGCAGCCAGCTGTCCTACAATGAGCAGTTCTTC.

This chain's CDR3 is CASSQAPNSPLHF. In DNA form, the CDR3 reads TGCGCCAGCAGCCAAGCCCCAAATTCACCCCTCCACTTT. V is TRBV4-1 and J is TRBJ1-6; unclear D gene. The CDR3 runs 13 residues. With 1 base removed from V and 7 bases from J, the gap between germline ends came to 5 bases. Germline lookup yields CDR1 MGHRA and CDR2 YSYEKL.

V usage is TRBV6-1 and J usage is TRBJ2-3; TRBD2 matches 9 bases. The junction had 2 bases not matched to a gene; V was cut back by 3 bases and J by 1 base. Per germline, CDR1 MNHNS and CDR2 SASEGT. The CDR3 totals 15 residues. In nucleotides, the CDR3 is TGTGCCAGCAGTGACGAGCGGGGGGGCACAGATACGCAGTATTTT. Protein: CASSDERGGTDTQYF.

The chain employs TRBV12-3 or TRBV12-4 and TRBJ2-5; D remains unclear. The CDR3 has 12 residues. The V gene lost 5 bases and the J gene lost 5 bases, with 9 bases spanning the gap. CDR3 coding DNA: TGTGCCAGCAGTGGAACTACGGAGACCCAGTACTTC. Amino acids: CASSGTTETQYF.

This clonotype was seen only a few times. At one end the junction does not follow the germline gene, possibly because of a read error. The chain carries TRBV29-1 and TRBJ1-1; no definite D call. From germline, CDR1 is SQVTM and CDR2 ANQGSEA. The CDR3 contains 10 residues. The CDR3 loop is CSGGDREAFF. The CDR3 DNA sequence: TGCAGCGGGGGAGACCGCGAAGCTTTTTTT.

This chain links TRBV20-1 with TRBJ2-2; a possible D gene is TRBD1 (5 bases). Trimming pared 0 bases from V and 7 bases from J, leaving 18 bases between. This CDR3 is built from 16 residues. Looked up from germline, CDR1 is DFQATT and CDR2 is SNEGSKA (reference sequence). The CDR3 loop is CSARDRAGNLGGELFF. The CDR3 DNA sequence: TGCAGTGCTAGAGATCGGGCAGGGAATCTAGGCGGGGAGCTGTTTTTT.

The genes are TRBV12-5 and TRBJ2-7; possibly TRBD2 for D (5 bases). CDR1 and CDR2 from the germline V gene are LGHNT and FRNRAP. The CDR3 loop spans 16 amino acids. Trimming cost V 0 bases and J 5 bases, with 17 bases left between them. The CDR3 bases are TGTGCTAGTGGTTTGGTACTAACGGAGGAGATACACGAGCAGTACTTC. Encoded protein: CASGLVLTEEIHEQYF.

The V and J genes are TRBV29-1 and TRBJ1-2; D gene ambiguous. Germline V gene lookup returns CDR1 SQVTM and CDR2 ANQGSEA. The ends were cut back, 6 bases at V and 0 bases at J, with 17 bases in the middle. The CDR3 totals 15 residues. The CDR3 DNA is TGCAGCGTGGTCCTTACCCGGAAGGCTAACTATGGCTACACCTTC. It yields the protein CSVVLTRKANYGYTF.

This clonotype was counted once. This chain uses TRBV5-1 with TRBJ1-3; D remains ambiguous. The CDR3 totals 14 residues. V lost 4 bases, J lost 2 bases, and 10 bases lay in between. CDR1 and CDR2 from the germline V gene are SGHRS and YFSETQ. As DNA, the CDR3 is TGCGCCAGCAGCGAGGAATCAGCTGGAAACACCATATATTTT. This encodes CASSEESAGNTIYF.

The chain uses TRBV4-1 and TRBJ2-7, with a tentative D call TRBD2 (6 bases). This CDR3 comprises 14 residues. V was trimmed by 1 base and J by 0 bases, leaving 7 bases between them. Per the germline V gene, CDR1 is MGHRA and CDR2 is YSYEKL. CDR3 in DNA: TGCGCCAGCAGCCAAGTAGCGGCCTCCTACGAGCAGTACTTC. This translates into CASSQVAASYEQYF.

This clonotype turned up a few times. The J gene is TRBJ2-2, the V gene TRBV27; weak D call: TRBD1 (6 bases). V was clipped by 7 bases and J by 0 bases, with 12 bases between them. Germline CDR1 and CDR2: MNHEY and SMNVEV (reference sequence). The CDR3 spans 15 residues. The CDR3 nucleotides read TGTGCCAGCACCCGGACAGAATCGAACACCGGGGAGCTGTTTTTT. As protein: CASTRTESNTGELFF.

This clonotype showed up just once. The chain links TRBV6-1 to TRBJ2-7; maybe TRBD1 (6 bases). Germline V lookup: CDR1 MNHNS, CDR2 SASEGT. V shed 3 bases and J shed 2 bases, with 8 bases lying between them. The CDR3 consists of 13 residues. CDR3 DNA: TGTGCCAGCAGTGACCAGGGGACCTACGAGCAGTACTTC. Translated, it gives CASSDQGTYEQYF.

The CDR3 loop is CASKGPWNQPQHF. The CDR3 nucleotides read TGTGCCAGCAAAGGTCCCTGGAATCAGCCCCAGCATTTT. The V gene is TRBV27, the J gene TRBJ1-5; D is unresolved. The ends were cut back, 7 bases at V and 4 bases at J, with 11 bases in the middle. This CDR3 has 13 amino acids. Germline CDR1 reads MNHEY; CDR2 reads SMNVEV (reference sequence).

This chain uses TRBV12-3 or TRBV12-4 with TRBJ2-7; TRBD2 aligns across 12 bases. The CDR3 length is 16 residues. After removal of 6 bases from V and 1 base from J, the junction contained 7 bases not matched to a gene. This CDR3 is CASSSRTSGNSYEQYF. In DNA, the CDR3 is TGTGCCAGCAGCTCCCGGACTAGCGGGAATTCCTACGAGCAGTACTTC.

The genes are TRBV6-1 and TRBJ1-1; TRBD1 is a possible D gene (5 bases). V was cut by 1 base and J by 3 bases, with 15 bases left in between. The CDR3 consists of 16 residues. Germline CDR1 and CDR2: MNHNS and SASEGT. The CDR3 loop is CASSEEMTEYHTEAFF. DNA for the CDR3: TGTGCCAGCAGTGAAGAAATGACAGAGTACCACACTGAAGCTTTCTTT.

The genes are TRBV13 and TRBJ2-5; 11 bases are shared with TRBD2. This CDR3 has 15 residues. Unmatched junction bases numbered 3, after V lost 2 bases and J lost 4 bases. The germline CDR1 and CDR2 sequences are PRHDT and FYEKMQ (reference sequence). In DNA form, the CDR3 reads TGTGCCAGCAGCTTATCTACTAGCGGGGGAGAGACCCAGTACTTC. Protein sequence: CASSLSTSGGETQYF.

This chain connects TRBV5-6 to TRBJ2-1; D gene unclear. The V end lost 0 bases, the J end lost 0 bases, and 7 bases lay between the germline ends. The germline gives CDR1 SGHDT, CDR2 YYEEEE. The CDR3 consists of 15 residues. This CDR3 reads CASSLDESSYNEQFF. The CDR3 nucleotides are TGTGCCAGCAGCTTGGATGAGAGCTCCTACAATGAGCAGTTCTTC.

Only a few counts were recorded for this clonotype. The chain links TRBV12-3 or TRBV12-4 to TRBJ1-1; D gene unclear. There are 12 residues in the CDR3. V was shortened by 1 base and J by 8 bases, with 8 bases between the two germline ends. This chain's CDR3 is CASSLVAMEAFF. CDR3 nucleotide sequence: TGTGCCAGCAGTTTAGTGGCTATGGAAGCTTTCTTT.

This chain connects TRBV5-1 to TRBJ2-7; 7 nucleotides align to TRBD1. The CDR3 sequence is 15 residues long. J gave up 3 bases and V 4 bases, and 10 bases lay outside the gene matches. Germline V CDR1 and CDR2: SGHRS, YFSETQ. CDR3 sequence (DNA): TGCGCCAGCAGCCAAAGACAGGGAACGGACTACGAGCAGTACTTC. This encodes CASSQRQGTDYEQYF.

This rearrangement joins TRBV4-1 to TRBJ1-5; 8 bases agree with TRBD1. The J segment lost 5 bases and the V segment lost 0 bases, leaving 6 bases of the junction unmatched. The CDR3 has 16 residues. In germline, CDR1 is MGHRA, CDR2 YSYEKL. The chain's CDR3 is CASSQDSAGGDQPQHF. For the CDR3, the DNA is TGCGCCAGCAGCCAAGATTCGGCAGGGGGCGATCAGCCCCAGCATTTT.